This paragraph reports one T cell receptor beta chain. Germline assignment: CDR1 WNHNN and CDR2 SYGVQD (reference sequence). This CDR3 spans 14 amino acids. V was cut by 6 bases and J by 0 bases, with 8 bases left in between. The record originates from a study of blood T cell repertoires in COVID-19. Original handling: How many nucleated cells were present was estimated from reference gene primer amplification. Repertoires were generated with immunoSEQ multiplex PCR, while TCRdb's copy carries only in-frame clones and drops some. Clone size and V and J calls were adopted from that table, with D and trimming inferred from the DNA. The sample gives 250,000 to 350,000 clones, just under 90% of which show up once; over 5.5% is in the top ten.

The J gene is TRBJ2-2, the V gene TRBV10-1; TRBD1 might be the D (5 bases). The source is a woman aged 50 to 60 with COVID-19, enrolled during active disease. The sequencing input was peripheral blood. The CDR3 bases are TGCGCCAGCAGGGACACTTCGAACACCGGGGAGCTGTTTTTT. This gives the protein CASRDTSNTGELFF.